The next 31 T cell receptor beta chains were all read from a single sample in a study of T cell responses to AZD1222 COVID-19 vaccine listed by TCRdb under 2021. The label giving this sample's time point can be read as: about 28 days (+/-7) after the second vaccine dose. Library preparation was by the immunoSEQ multiplex PCR assay. TCRdb provides this immuneACCESS table in a form limited to in-frame rearrangements. Some clones are lacking; in checked studies, under half of them reflect an unresolved V gene, and why the rest are absent is not known. The sample has more than 150,000 clones on record, 92% of them singletons. Approximately 1.2% of the sample is in the top ten clones. The material sequenced was peripheral blood, taken 28 days after the second AZD1222 dose. The receptors come from an adult who received the AZD1222 COVID-19 vaccine.

The chain recombines TRBV6-4 with TRBJ2-1; TRBD2 matches at 10 bases. The CDR3 loop spans 15 amino acids. Germline assignment: CDR1 MRHNA and CDR2 SNTAGT. V gave up 2 bases and J gave up 6 bases; unmatched junction bases: 4. The CDR3 DNA is TGTGCCAGCAGTGACGGGAGCGGGGGGGCCAATGAGCAGTTCTTC. This codes for CASSDGSGGANEQFF.

This chain joins TRBV3-1 (or the pseudogene TRBV3-2) and TRBJ1-2; D unresolved. The CDR3 length is 13 residues. V was clipped by 3 bases and J by 7 bases, with 12 bases between them. From germline, CDR1 is LGHDT and CDR2 YNNKEL (reference sequence). CDR3 nucleotides: TGTGCCAGCAGCCAGTCATTCGTGGGTGGCTACACCTTC. This codes for CASSQSFVGGYTF.

The chain couples TRBV5-4 to TRBJ1-2; D is possibly TRBD1 (6 bases). The germline gives CDR1 SGHNT, CDR2 YYREEE (reference sequence). With 3 bases removed from V and 5 bases from J, the gap between germline ends came to 14 bases. This CDR3 contains 14 residues. CDR3 residues: CASSSNRVRYGYTF. Here the CDR3 DNA reads TGTGCCAGCAGCTCCAACAGGGTCCGTTATGGCTACACCTTC.

The genes are TRBV24-1 and TRBJ1-2; 9 nucleotides agree with TRBD1. The J segment lost 8 bases and the V segment lost 4 bases, leaving 4 bases of the junction unmatched. Germline CDR1 and CDR2: KGHDR and SFDVKD. This CDR3 comprises 13 residues. CDR3 DNA: TGTGCCACCAGTGAGGGGACAGGGAAGGGCTACACCTTC. Its translation is CATSEGTGKGYTF.

This rearrangement joins TRBV19 to TRBJ2-2; D uncertain. With 3 bases removed from V and 4 bases from J, the gap between germline ends came to 6 bases. CDR1 is LNHDA and CDR2 is SQIVND in the germline V gene (reference sequence). This CDR3 contains 13 residues. CDR3: CASSMMFTGELFF. The DNA for the CDR3 is TGTGCCAGTAGTATGATGTTCACCGGGGAGCTGTTTTTT.

The CDR3 DNA follows: TGTGCCAGCACTACAATGTGGGGTCGAACAGATCAGCCCCAGCATTTT. Residues: CASTTMWGRTDQPQHF. The chain joins TRBV6-6 to TRBJ1-5; no definite D call. The CDR3 contains 16 residues. Germline assignment: CDR1 MNHNY and CDR2 SVGAGI (reference sequence). Trimming removed 7 bases from V and 5 bases from J, with 21 bases in between.

The V call is TRBV5-1, the J call TRBJ2-5, with D possibly being TRBD1 (6 bases). The germline V and J ends were trimmed by 4 bases and 5 bases, with 12 bases remaining between them. Germline-derived CDR1 and CDR2 are SGHRS and YFSETQ. The CDR3 length is 13 residues. The CDR3 nucleotides read TGCGCCAGCAGCCCCAGGACAGTCGAGACCCAGTACTTC. Residues: CASSPRTVETQYF.

The chain carries TRBV28 and TRBJ2-2, with 10 bases that match TRBD1. The CDR3 length is 15 residues. V lost 6 bases to trimming and J lost 6 bases; unmatched junction nucleotides: 7. Looked up from germline, CDR1 is MDHEN and CDR2 is SYDVKM. CDR3 coding DNA: TGTGCCAGCAGCCTCAGGACAGGGGGGGCCGGGGAGCTGTTTTTT. It is translated as CASSLRTGGAGELFF.

The chain couples TRBV5-6 to TRBJ2-4; D not resolved. The CDR3 covers 15 residues. Germline V lookup: CDR1 SGHDT, CDR2 YYEEEE. The V end was cut by 6 bases, the J end by 0 bases, with 13 bases between. The CDR3 loop is CASMNWHVAKNIQYF. The CDR3 DNA sequence: TGTGCCAGCATGAACTGGCACGTAGCCAAAAACATTCAGTACTTC.

The V gene is TRBV28, the J gene TRBJ1-6; no clear D gene. This CDR3 is 14 amino acids long. Trimming removed 6 bases at V and 10 bases at J, with 16 bases between. Germline CDR1 MDHEN, CDR2 SYDVKM. CDR3 region: CASSLGPPESPLHF. The CDR3 nucleotides are TGTGCCAGCAGCCTAGGGCCTCCCGAATCACCCCTCCACTTT.

The gene calls are TRBV3-1 (or the pseudogene TRBV3-2) and TRBJ2-7; a weak D match, TRBD1 (5 bases). The CDR3 spans 14 residues. Trimming took off 4 bases at V and 2 bases at J, with 12 bases between the two ends. In germline, CDR1 is LGHDT, CDR2 YNNKEL (reference sequence). As DNA, the CDR3 is TGTGCCAGCAGCCGTGTGGCAGGGCCCTACGAGCAGTACTTC. It specifies CASSRVAGPYEQYF.

This rearrangement joins TRBV28 to TRBJ1-5, with no clear D. The CDR3 length is 14 residues. The germline V gene has CDR1 MDHEN and CDR2 SYDVKM. V was trimmed by 1 base and J by 8 bases, leaving 12 bases between them. The CDR3 protein is CASSLFGPAKPQHF. The CDR3 region has the DNA TGTGCCAGCAGTTTATTCGGCCCCGCGAAGCCCCAGCATTTT.

CDR3 loop: CASTLRKGDYGYTF. CDR3 in DNA: TGTGCCAGCACATTACGAAAGGGCGACTATGGCTACACCTTC. The genes are TRBV6-6 and TRBJ1-2; D is uncertain. The CDR3 sequence is 14 residues long. Germline CDR1 reads MNHNY; CDR2 reads SVGAGI (reference sequence). Trimming removed 7 bases from V and 3 bases from J, with 15 bases in between.

This clone was recorded once. The chain joins TRBV15 to TRBJ1-1; no definite D call. The V gene's germline CDR1 is LNHNV and CDR2 YYDKDF (reference sequence). The CDR3 is 17 residues long. The V and J ends lost 0 bases and 5 bases respectively, with 19 bases between them. CDR3 sequence: CATSRDLAPGSLTEAFF. CDR3 nucleotide sequence: TGTGCCACCAGCAGAGATTTGGCCCCAGGATCGCTAACTGAAGCTTTCTTT.

The CDR3 loop is CASSPPERRYEQYF. The CDR3 coding sequence is TGTGCCAGCTCACCACCGGAACGTCGATACGAGCAGTACTTC. The chain couples TRBV18 to TRBJ2-7; no reliable D call. With 0 bases removed from V and 4 bases from J, the gap between germline ends came to 10 bases. Looked up from germline, CDR1 is KGHSH and CDR2 is LQKENI. The CDR3 runs to 14 residues.

The CDR3 loop reads CASSSRTGEANYGYTF. The CDR3 DNA is TGTGCCAGCAGTTCGCGGACAGGGGAAGCTAACTATGGCTACACCTTC. V and J are TRBV27 and TRBJ1-2; TRBD1 matches at 9 bases. Germline V gene data show CDR1 as MNHEY and CDR2 as SMNVEV (reference sequence). The CDR3 loop spans 16 amino acids. V gave up 4 bases and J gave up 0 bases; unmatched junction bases: 6.

This clone was recorded only once. J is TRBJ1-5 and V is TRBV19; no clear D gene. V shed 0 bases and J shed 6 bases, with 12 bases lying between them. From germline, CDR1 is LNHDA and CDR2 SQIVND (reference sequence). The CDR3 extends over 15 amino acids. CDR3 sequence: CASSIESRVSQPQHF. Written as DNA, the CDR3 is TGTGCCAGTAGTATAGAATCCCGGGTTAGTCAGCCCCAGCATTTT.

The chain links TRBV3-1 (or the pseudogene TRBV3-2) to TRBJ2-1; D possibly corresponds to TRBD2 (6 bases). Germline CDR1 and CDR2: LGHDT and YNNKEL (reference sequence). The CDR3 is 12 residues long. Trimming stripped 8 bases from V and 9 bases from J, with 14 bases between. CDR3 residues: CASRGYGGEQFF. CDR3 DNA sequence: TGTGCCAGCCGGGGGTACGGGGGTGAGCAGTTCTTC.

The CDR3 nucleotides read TGTGCCAGCGGGAGGATGTGGCCCCAGCATTTT. This translates into CASGRMWPQHF. V is TRBV28 and J is TRBJ1-5; no reliable D call. The V end lost 8 bases, the J end lost 9 bases, and 11 bases lay between the germline ends. Per germline, CDR1 MDHEN and CDR2 SYDVKM. CDR3 size: 11 residues.

The chain combines TRBV30 with TRBJ1-2, with D possibly being TRBD1 (5 bases). The CDR3 length is 14 residues. Germline values: CDR1 GTSNPN, CDR2 SVGIG (reference sequence). V shed 2 bases and J shed 5 bases, with 15 bases lying between them. CDR3 protein: CAWSSSSRAYGYTF. CDR3 bases: TGTGCCTGGAGTTCGTCCAGCAGGGCGTATGGCTACACCTTC.

This rearrangement joins TRBV29-1 to TRBJ2-3; possible D gene TRBD2, 6 bases. The length of the CDR3 is 14 residues. Germline assignment: CDR1 SQVTM and CDR2 ANQGSEA. In nucleotides, the CDR3 is TGCAGTCTCTGGGCCGGGGGACCCACAGATACGCAGTATTTT. It is translated as CSLWAGGPTDTQYF.

J is TRBJ2-5 and V is TRBV7-2; 16 bases fit TRBD2. V trimming: 5 bases; J trimming: 5 bases; junction bases outside the gene matches: 5. The CDR3 is 16 amino acids. Germline V gene data show CDR1 as SGHTA and CDR2 as FQGNSA. The CDR3 loop reads CASSPGTSGGAETQYF. The CDR3 DNA sequence: TGTGCCAGCAGCCCTGGGACTAGCGGGGGGGCGGAGACCCAGTACTTC.

The rearrangement uses TRBV20-1 and TRBJ1-5, with 9 bases identical to TRBD1. Germline lookup yields CDR1 DFQATT and CDR2 SNEGSKA (reference sequence). After removal of 3 bases from V and 3 bases from J, the junction contained 6 bases not matched to a gene. The CDR3 is 15 residues long. CDR3 in DNA: TGCAGTGCTAGTCCGGGGACAGGGATCAATCAGCCCCAGCATTTT. Its protein is CSASPGTGINQPQHF.

The chain recombines TRBV19 with TRBJ2-1; maybe TRBD2 (5 bases). This CDR3 spans 12 amino acids. Germline V CDR1 and CDR2: LNHDA, SQIVND (reference sequence). Deletions cut 6 bases from V and 8 bases from J, with 11 bases between. The CDR3 loop is CASSRSGDEQFF. CDR3 in DNA: TGTGCCAGTAGCCGCTCCGGGGATGAGCAGTTCTTC.

V and J are TRBV4-2 and TRBJ2-7, with TRBD2 as a possible D gene (7 bases). The germline V and J ends were trimmed by 1 base and 1 base, with 14 bases remaining between them. The CDR3 spans 16 residues. Per the germline V gene, CDR1 is LGHNA and CDR2 is YNFKEQ. The CDR3 region is CASSQVTGRGSYEQYF. The CDR3 DNA reads TGTGCCAGCAGCCAAGTAACAGGGAGGGGGTCCTACGAGCAGTACTTC.

CDR3 bases: TGTGCCAGCAGCTTAGGTTTTGGGACAGGGGGCTACGAGCAGTACTTC. This translates into CASSLGFGTGGYEQYF. This sequence joins TRBV7-2 and TRBJ2-7; TRBD1 matches at 11 bases. The CDR3 totals 16 residues. J lost 3 bases, V lost 1 base, and 5 bases had no gene match. In germline, CDR1 is SGHTA, CDR2 FQGNSA.

The CDR3 DNA follows: TGTGCCAGCAGCCCCCATCGGGGGTACAATGAGCAGTTCTTC. The encoded protein is CASSPHRGYNEQFF. This chain joins TRBV11-3 and TRBJ2-1; D is possibly TRBD2 (6 bases). Trimming shortened V by 5 bases and J by 4 bases, and 12 bases separated the two germline ends. The CDR3 covers 14 residues. Germline-derived CDR1 and CDR2 are SGHNT and YENEEA.

V gene TRBV6-5 combines with J gene TRBJ1-1; D unclear. CDR3 length: 13 residues. CDR1 and CDR2 (germline): MNHEY, SVGAGI. V lost 7 bases to trimming and J lost 4 bases, with 13 bases between them. The CDR3 nucleotides read TGTGCCAGCACTCTTTGGGCCGGCACTGAAGCTTTCTTT. Protein product: CASTLWAGTEAFF.

V gene TRBV30 combines with J gene TRBJ2-6; 9 bases agree with TRBD1. This CDR3 is 20 amino acids long. Germline-derived CDR1 and CDR2 are GTSNPN and SVGIG (reference sequence). The V and J ends lost 0 bases and 0 bases, in that order; junction bases with no gene match: 12. This CDR3 reads CAWSVHSWTGADSGANVLTF. The CDR3 coding sequence is TGTGCCTGGAGTGTCCATTCCTGGACAGGGGCCGACTCTGGGGCCAACGTCCTGACTTTC.

The chain has TRBV18 and TRBJ1-5; maybe TRBD1 (6 bases). The germline V gene encodes CDR1 KGHSH and CDR2 LQKENI. Trimming took 2 bases from V and 5 from J, leaving 7 bases between them. There are 13 residues in the CDR3. CDR3 DNA: TGTGCCAGCTCACCAGGGGGGCATCAGCCCCAGCATTTT. Amino acids: CASSPGGHQPQHF.

V usage is TRBV14 and J usage is TRBJ2-1, with 12 bases fitting TRBD2. Germline trimming cut 8 bases from V and 6 bases from J; bases unmatched to any gene: 5. The CDR3 loop spans 14 amino acids. CDR1 SGHDN and CDR2 FVKESK come from the germline V gene. As DNA, the CDR3 is TGTGCCAGCCGACTAGCGGGGGCCCCCAATGAGCAGTTCTTC. It codes for CASRLAGAPNEQFF.